This T cell receptor beta chain was recovered during a study of CD8+ T cells in alopecia areata. Study information: Treatment of the treated patients consisted of oral tofacitinib, 5 to 10 mg twice daily. Treatment ran 6 to 18 months, with 6 months of follow-up afterward.

Comment on this clone: Its antigen is not identified.

After removal of 4 bases from V and 5 bases from J, the junction contained 7 bases not matched to a gene. Germline V gives CDR1 SGHRS, CDR2 YFSETQ. The CDR3 consists of 16 residues. Investigators isolated RNA and reverse transcribed it into cDNA to act as the sequencing template. TCRdb's copy holds only in-frame clones and misses some; the assay was immunoSEQ multiplex PCR. Among approximately 210,000 clones, over 60% were seen once, and the ten largest hold around 1.2%. Findings of the study overall: Clonality exceeded that of normal scalp in lesional scalp, most notably in alopecia totalis/universalis.

Treatment meaning: oral pan-JAK inhibitor, 5-10 mg twice daily. Patients with alopecia areata provided lesional scalp punch biopsies as well as peripheral blood. V gene TRBV5-1 combines with J gene TRBJ2-2; 11 bases match TRBD2. The sample in question was CD4+ T cells sorted from blood, obtained between weeks 43 and 45, from a patient treated with tofacitinib. The sequence came from a human donor with alopecia areata. The CDR3 nucleotides are TGCGCCAGCAGCATCGCGACTAGCGGGGATACCGGGGAGCTGTTTTTT. This codes for CASSIATSGDTGELFF.